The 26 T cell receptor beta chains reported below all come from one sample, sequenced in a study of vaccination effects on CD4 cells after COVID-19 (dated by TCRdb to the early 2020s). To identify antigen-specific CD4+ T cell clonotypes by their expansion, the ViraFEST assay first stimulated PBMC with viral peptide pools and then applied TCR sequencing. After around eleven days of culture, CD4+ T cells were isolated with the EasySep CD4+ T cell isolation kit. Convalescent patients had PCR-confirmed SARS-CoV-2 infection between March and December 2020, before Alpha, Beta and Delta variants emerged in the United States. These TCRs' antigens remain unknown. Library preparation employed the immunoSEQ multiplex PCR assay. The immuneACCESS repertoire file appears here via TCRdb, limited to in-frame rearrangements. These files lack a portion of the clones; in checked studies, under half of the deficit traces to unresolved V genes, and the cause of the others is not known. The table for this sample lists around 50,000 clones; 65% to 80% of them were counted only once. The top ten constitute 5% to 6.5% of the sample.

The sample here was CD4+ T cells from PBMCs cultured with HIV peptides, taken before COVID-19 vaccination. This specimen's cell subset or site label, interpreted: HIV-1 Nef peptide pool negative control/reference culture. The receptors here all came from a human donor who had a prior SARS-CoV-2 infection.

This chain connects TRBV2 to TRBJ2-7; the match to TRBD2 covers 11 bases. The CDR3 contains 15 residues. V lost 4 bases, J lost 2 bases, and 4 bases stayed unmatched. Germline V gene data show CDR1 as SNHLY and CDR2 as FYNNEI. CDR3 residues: CASSGGLAVTYEQYF. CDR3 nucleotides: TGTGCCAGCAGTGGGGGACTAGCGGTTACCTACGAGCAGTACTTC.

The CDR3 DNA sequence: TGTGCCAGCAGTGAAAACCCGGAGAACAATGAGCAGTTCTTC. It yields the protein CASSENPENNEQFF. This rearrangement joins TRBV2 to TRBJ2-1; D gene unclear. The V gene's germline CDR1 is SNHLY and CDR2 FYNNEI. V was pared by 2 bases and J by 5 bases, with 10 bases between. The CDR3 consists of 14 residues.

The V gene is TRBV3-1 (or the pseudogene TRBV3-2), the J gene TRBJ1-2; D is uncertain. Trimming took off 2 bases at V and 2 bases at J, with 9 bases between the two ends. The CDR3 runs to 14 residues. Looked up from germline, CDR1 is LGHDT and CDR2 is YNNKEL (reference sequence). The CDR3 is CASSQRAVNYGYTF. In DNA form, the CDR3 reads TGTGCCAGCAGCCAACGGGCAGTCAACTATGGCTACACCTTC.

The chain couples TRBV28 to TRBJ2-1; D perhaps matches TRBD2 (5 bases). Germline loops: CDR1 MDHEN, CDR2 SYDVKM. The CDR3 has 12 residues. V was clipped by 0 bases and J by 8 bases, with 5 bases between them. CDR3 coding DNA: TGTGCCAGCAGTTTATGGGGAGATGAGCAGTTCTTC. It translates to CASSLWGDEQFF.

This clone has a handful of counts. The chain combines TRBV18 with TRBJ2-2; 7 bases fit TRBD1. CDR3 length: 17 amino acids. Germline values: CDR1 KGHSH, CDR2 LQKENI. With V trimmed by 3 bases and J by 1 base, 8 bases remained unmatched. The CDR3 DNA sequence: TGTGCCAGCTCACCGAGATTCGGACAGGAGAACACCGGGGAGCTGTTTTTT. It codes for CASSPRFGQENTGELFF.

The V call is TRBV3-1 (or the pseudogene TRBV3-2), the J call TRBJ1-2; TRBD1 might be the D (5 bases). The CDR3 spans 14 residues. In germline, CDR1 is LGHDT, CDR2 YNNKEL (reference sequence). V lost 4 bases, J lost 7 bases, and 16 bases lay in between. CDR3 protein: CASSLGDSGSGYTF. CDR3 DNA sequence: TGTGCCAGCAGCCTCGGAGACTCAGGGAGTGGCTACACCTTC.

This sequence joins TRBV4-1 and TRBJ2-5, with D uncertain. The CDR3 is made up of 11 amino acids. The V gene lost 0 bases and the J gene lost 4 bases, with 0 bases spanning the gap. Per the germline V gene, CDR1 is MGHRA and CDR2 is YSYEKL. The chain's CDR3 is CASSQEETQYF. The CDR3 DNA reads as TGCGCCAGCAGCCAAGAAGAGACCCAGTACTTC.

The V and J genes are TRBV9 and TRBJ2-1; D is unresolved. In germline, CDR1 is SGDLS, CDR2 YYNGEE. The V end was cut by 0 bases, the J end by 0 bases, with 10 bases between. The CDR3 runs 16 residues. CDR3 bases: TGTGCCAGCAGCGTAGGCGGAACAAACTCCTACAATGAGCAGTTCTTC. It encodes CASSVGGTNSYNEQFF.

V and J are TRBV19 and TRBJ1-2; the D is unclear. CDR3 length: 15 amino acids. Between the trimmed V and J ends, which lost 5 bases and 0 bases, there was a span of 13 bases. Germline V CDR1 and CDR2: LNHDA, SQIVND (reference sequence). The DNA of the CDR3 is TGTGCCAGTAGTCCCCGGATCGCGACTAACTATGGCTACACCTTC. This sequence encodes CASSPRIATNYGYTF.

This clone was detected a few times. The CDR3 DNA is TGTGCCAGCAGCCAAGCCGGACAGGGGACGAATAGCAATCAGCCCCAGCATTTT. Protein product: CASSQAGQGTNSNQPQHF. The V call is TRBV4-2, the J call TRBJ1-5; 9 bases align to TRBD1. The CDR3 is 18 amino acids. Losses at the gene ends were 1 base for V and 0 bases for J; bases not matched to a gene: 7. Germline values: CDR1 LGHNA, CDR2 YNFKEQ.

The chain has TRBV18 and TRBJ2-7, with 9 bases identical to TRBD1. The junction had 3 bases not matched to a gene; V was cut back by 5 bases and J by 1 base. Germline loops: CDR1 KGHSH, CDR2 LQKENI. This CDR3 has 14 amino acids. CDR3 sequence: CASSTGTGSYEQYF. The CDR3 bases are TGTGCCAGCTCAACCGGGACAGGGTCCTACGAGCAGTACTTC.

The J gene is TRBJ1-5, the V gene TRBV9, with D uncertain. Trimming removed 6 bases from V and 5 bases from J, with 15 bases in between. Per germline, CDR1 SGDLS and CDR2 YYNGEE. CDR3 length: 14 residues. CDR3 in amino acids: CASNPSGGHQPQHF. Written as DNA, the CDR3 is TGTGCCAGCAATCCCTCAGGAGGTCATCAGCCCCAGCATTTT.

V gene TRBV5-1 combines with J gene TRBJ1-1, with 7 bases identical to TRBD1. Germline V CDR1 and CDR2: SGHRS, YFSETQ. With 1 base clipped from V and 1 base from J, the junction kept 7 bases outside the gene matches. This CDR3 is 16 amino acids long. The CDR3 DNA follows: TGCGCCAGCAGCTTGTTGGCAGGGGGGGAGAACACTGAAGCTTTCTTT. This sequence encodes CASSLLAGGENTEAFF.

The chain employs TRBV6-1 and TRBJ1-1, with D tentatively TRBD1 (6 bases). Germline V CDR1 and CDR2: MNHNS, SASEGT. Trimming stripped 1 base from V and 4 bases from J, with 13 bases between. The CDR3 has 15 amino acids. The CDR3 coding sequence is TGTGCCAGCAGTGAAGGATGGGGAGGGGGCACTGAAGCTTTCTTT. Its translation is CASSEGWGGGTEAFF.

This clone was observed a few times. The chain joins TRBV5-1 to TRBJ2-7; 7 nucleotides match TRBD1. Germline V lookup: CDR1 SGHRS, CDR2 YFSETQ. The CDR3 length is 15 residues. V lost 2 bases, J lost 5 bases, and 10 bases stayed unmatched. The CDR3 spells CASSLVVQGNNEQYF. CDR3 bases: TGCGCCAGCAGCTTAGTAGTACAGGGGAACAACGAGCAGTACTTC. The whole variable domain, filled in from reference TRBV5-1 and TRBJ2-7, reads KAGVTQTPRYLIKTRGQQVTLSCSPISGHRSVSWYQQTPGQGLQFLFEYFSETQRNKGNFPGRFSGRQFSNSRSEMNVSTLELGDSALYLCASSLVVQGNNEQYFGPGTRLTVT.

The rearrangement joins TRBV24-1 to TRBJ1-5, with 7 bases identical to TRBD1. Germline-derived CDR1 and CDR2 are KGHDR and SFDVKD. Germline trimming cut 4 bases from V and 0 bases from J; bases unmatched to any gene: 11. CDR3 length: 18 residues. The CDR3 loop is CATSDSRDSPYSNQPQHF. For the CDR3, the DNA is TGTGCCACCAGTGACTCCCGGGACAGTCCTTATAGCAATCAGCCCCAGCATTTT.

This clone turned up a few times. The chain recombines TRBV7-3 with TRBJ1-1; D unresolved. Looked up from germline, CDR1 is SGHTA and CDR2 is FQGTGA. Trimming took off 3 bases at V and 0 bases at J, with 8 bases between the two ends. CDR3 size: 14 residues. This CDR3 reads CASSFEGVNTEAFF. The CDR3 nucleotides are TGTGCCAGCAGCTTCGAGGGAGTGAACACTGAAGCTTTCTTT.

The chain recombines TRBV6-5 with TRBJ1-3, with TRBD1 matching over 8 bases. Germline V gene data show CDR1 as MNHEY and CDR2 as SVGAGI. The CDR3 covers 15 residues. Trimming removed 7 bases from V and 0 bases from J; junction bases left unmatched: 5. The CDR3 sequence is CASKTGAHSGNTIYF. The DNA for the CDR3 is TGTGCCAGCAAGACAGGGGCCCACTCTGGAAACACCATATATTTT.

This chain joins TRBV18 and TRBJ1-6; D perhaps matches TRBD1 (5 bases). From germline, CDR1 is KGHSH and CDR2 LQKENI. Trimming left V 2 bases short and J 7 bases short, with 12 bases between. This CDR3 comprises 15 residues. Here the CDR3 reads CASSPAGTVNSPLHF. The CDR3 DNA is TGTGCCAGCTCACCAGCCGGGACGGTCAATTCACCCCTCCACTTT.

CDR3: CASSLRSNDGGAFYEQYF. In nucleotides, the CDR3 is TGTGCCAGCAGTTTACGGTCCAACGACGGGGGGGCCTTTTACGAGCAGTACTTC. The chain carries TRBV27 and TRBJ2-7; 8 nucleotides align to TRBD2. Germline V gene sequence: CDR1 MNHEY, CDR2 SMNVEV (reference sequence). The length of the CDR3 is 18 residues. V shed 2 bases and J 4 bases; nucleotides not matched to a gene: 16.

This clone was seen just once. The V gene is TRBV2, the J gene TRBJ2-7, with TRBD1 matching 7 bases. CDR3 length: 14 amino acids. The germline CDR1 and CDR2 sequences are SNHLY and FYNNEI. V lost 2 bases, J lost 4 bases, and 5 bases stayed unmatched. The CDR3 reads CASSEQGVMYEQYF. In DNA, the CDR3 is TGTGCCAGCAGTGAACAGGGGGTGATGTACGAGCAGTACTTC. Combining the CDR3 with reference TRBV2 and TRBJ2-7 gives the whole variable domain EPEVTQTPSHQVTQMGQEVILRCVPISNHLYFYWYRQILGQKVEFLVSFYNNEISEKSEIFDDQFSVERPDGSNFTLKIRSTKLEDSAMYFCASSEQGVMYEQYFGPGTRLTVT.

CDR3 in DNA: TGTGCCTGGAGCGGTGGGACGGTAAGGGTAGAGACCCAGTACTTC. Protein: CAWSGGTVRVETQYF. V usage is TRBV30 and J usage is TRBJ2-5; either TRBD1 or TRBD2 may fit D (5 bases each). From germline, CDR1 is GTSNPN and CDR2 SVGIG (reference sequence). Trimming cost V 3 bases and J 4 bases, with 18 bases left between them. The CDR3 runs to 15 residues.

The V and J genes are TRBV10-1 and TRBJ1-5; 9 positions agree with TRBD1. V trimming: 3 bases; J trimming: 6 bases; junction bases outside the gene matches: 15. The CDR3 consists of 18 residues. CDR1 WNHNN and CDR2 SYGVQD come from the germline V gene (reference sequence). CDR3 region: CASSEGYDRTGAAQPQHF. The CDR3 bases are TGCGCCAGCAGTGAAGGTTATGACCGGACAGGGGCAGCTCAGCCCCAGCATTTT.

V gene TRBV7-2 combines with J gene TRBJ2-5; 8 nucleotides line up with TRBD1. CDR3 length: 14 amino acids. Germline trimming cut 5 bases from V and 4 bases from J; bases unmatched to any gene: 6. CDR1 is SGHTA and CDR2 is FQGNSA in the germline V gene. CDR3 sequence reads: CASSTDRVGETQYF. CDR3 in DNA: TGTGCCAGCAGCACGGACAGGGTAGGAGAGACCCAGTACTTC.

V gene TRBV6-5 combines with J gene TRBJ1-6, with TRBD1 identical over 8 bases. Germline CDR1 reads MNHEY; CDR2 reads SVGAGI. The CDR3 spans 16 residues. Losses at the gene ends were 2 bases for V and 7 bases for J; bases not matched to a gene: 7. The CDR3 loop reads CASSYGWQGANSPLHF. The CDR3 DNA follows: TGTGCCAGCAGTTACGGATGGCAGGGGGCAAATTCACCCCTCCACTTT.

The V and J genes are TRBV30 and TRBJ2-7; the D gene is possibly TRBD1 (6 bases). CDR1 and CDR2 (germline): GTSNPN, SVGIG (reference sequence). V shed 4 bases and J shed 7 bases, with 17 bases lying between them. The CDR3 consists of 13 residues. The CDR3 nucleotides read TGTGCCTGGACAGGGGCCTCTTTTTGGGAGCAGTACTTC. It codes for CAWTGASFWEQYF.